The T cell receptor beta chain described here comes from a study of CD8+CD57+ T cells in acquired aplastic anemia. Genomic DNA provided the template from which TCR beta VDJ and CDR3 profiles were obtained. TCRdb ran MiXCR on the reads and lists one entry per CDR3 protein. In the table there are around 250,000 distinct CDR3 sequences, 65% to 90% of which are singletons. Before being chosen for sequencing, patients had shown CD8+CD57+ cell expansion by flow cytometry. CDR1 and CDR2 (germline): SNHLY, FYNNEI. The CDR3 sequence is 15 residues long. Comment on this clonotype: At one end the junction does not follow the germline gene, possibly because of a read error.

This chain joins TRBV2 and TRBJ2-3; the D gene is possibly TRBD2 (6 bases). The clonotype originates from a human donor with aplastic anemia. Sequencing was carried out using sorted CD4+, CD8+, or CD8+CD57+ T cells (not recorded which) from PBMCs. The DNA of the CDR3 is TGTGCCAGCAGTGTGCCGCTAGCGAGTGCATATACGCAGTACTTT. Its protein product is CASSVPLASAYTQYF.